The T cell receptor (beta chain) under discussion was sequenced for a study of spatial heterogeneity in lung cancer. For the study at large: Each time, sequencing found more beta-chain sequences than alpha-chain sequences.

The V gene lost 1 base and the J gene lost 2 bases, with 10 bases spanning the gap. Germline CDR1 is MGHDK and CDR2 is SYGVNS. This CDR3 has 15 amino acids. TCRdb re-analysed the 5' RACE reads in MiXCR, keeping a single row per CDR3 protein. Of fewer than 30,000 distinct CDR3 sequences listed, under 6.5% were seen once; the top ten hold 22%. Time point meaning: blood at routine non-recurrence follow-up after resection. Whole RNA came from tumor, nontumor lung or frozen PBMC and was sequenced without being sorted. The sequence came from a male donor with early-stage non-small cell lung cancer. This sequence joins TRBV25-1 and TRBJ2-3; no clear D gene. Specimen: PBMCs, collected at follow-up. Here the CDR3 reads CASSEFGRATDTQYF. Here the CDR3 DNA reads TGTGCCAGCAGTGAATTCGGACGGGCCACAGATACGCAGTATTTT.